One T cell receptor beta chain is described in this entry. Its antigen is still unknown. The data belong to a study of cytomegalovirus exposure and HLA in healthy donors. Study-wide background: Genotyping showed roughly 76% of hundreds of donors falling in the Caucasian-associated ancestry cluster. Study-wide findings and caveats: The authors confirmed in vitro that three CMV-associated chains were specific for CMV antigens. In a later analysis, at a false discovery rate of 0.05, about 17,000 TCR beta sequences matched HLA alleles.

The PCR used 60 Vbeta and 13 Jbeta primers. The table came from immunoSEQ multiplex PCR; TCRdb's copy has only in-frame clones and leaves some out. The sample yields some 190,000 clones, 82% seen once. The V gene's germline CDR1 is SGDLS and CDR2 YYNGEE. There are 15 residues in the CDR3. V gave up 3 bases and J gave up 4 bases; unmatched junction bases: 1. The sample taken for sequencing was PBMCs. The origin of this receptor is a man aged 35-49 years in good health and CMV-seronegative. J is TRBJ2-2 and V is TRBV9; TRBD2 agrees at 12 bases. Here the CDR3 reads CASSGLAGVTGELFF. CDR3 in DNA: TGTGCCAGCAGCGGACTAGCGGGAGTCACCGGGGAGCTGTTTTTT.